The clone carrying this TCR beta chain has a count of ten or more. Its antigen is currently unknown. One end of the junction fails to match germline, which may point to a read error. In TCRdb, the 5' RACE reads were re-called with MiXCR into one record per CDR3 protein. This repertoire shows hundreds of thousands of distinct CDR3 sequences, roughly 18% found once; its top ten account for 40% to 50%. The sample originates from a study of CD8 T cells in ankylosing spondylitis. In germline, CDR1 is SGHRS, CDR2 YFSETQ. The CDR3 has 13 residues. Overall study findings and caveats: Blood of patients with ankylosing spondylitis appeared to be characterized by a TCR beta motif of fewer than 10 highly homologous variants.

The chain couples TRBV5-1 to TRBJ2-2; maybe TRBD2 (6 bases). The receptor was derived from a male donor with ankylosing spondylitis. Sequencing used blood, either unsorted or a sorted T cell fraction (not recorded which). The CDR3, as DNA: TGTGCCAGCAGTTTGGAGGGGACCGGGGAGCTGTTTTTT. Its protein is CASSLEGTGELFF.